One and the same sample provided the 14 T cell receptor beta chains below, sequenced in a study of blood T cells in healthy people across ages. Combining a sample-barcoded 5' primer with a J-beta primer mix, a second PCR ran for roughly 7 to 12 cycles. In TCRdb, the 5' RACE reads were re-called with MiXCR into one record per CDR3 protein. The data contain about 1.4 million distinct CDR3 sequences, approximately 63% of them singletons. Sequencing used blood. All receptors come from a man between 18 and 29 years old in good health.

In this sample, this clonotype turned up once. The chain employs TRBV4-2 and TRBJ2-1, with a tentative D call TRBD2 (6 bases). Judging by the DNA end, TRBJ2-7 fits better; the J call may be wrong. This CDR3 has 16 amino acids. Germline loops: CDR1 LGHNA, CDR2 YNFKEQ. As DNA, the CDR3 is TGTGCCAGCAGCCAAGATGTTGGGGGGACCTACAATGAGCAGTACTTC. Its protein is CASSQDVGGTYNEQYF.

The gene calls are TRBV4-3 and TRBJ2-3; D tentatively fits TRBD1 or TRBD2 (5 bases each). Trimming stripped 0 bases from V and 4 bases from J, with 17 bases between. The CDR3 is 17 amino acids. In germline, CDR1 is LGHNA, CDR2 YSLEER. The CDR3 region is CASSQDRGRSFSDTQYF. In DNA form, the CDR3 reads TGCGCCAGCAGCCAAGACCGGGGACGTTCGTTTTCAGATACGCAGTATTTT.

The rearrangement uses TRBV20-1 and TRBJ1-4; TRBD1 aligns across 9 bases. Losses at the gene ends were 5 bases for V and 15 bases for J; bases not matched to a gene: 10. The germline V gene has CDR1 DFQATT and CDR2 SNEGSKA (reference sequence). This CDR3 is built from 12 residues. CDR3 in DNA: TGCAGTGCTGCATCCGCGGACAGGGGAATGTTTTTT. Amino acid sequence: CSAASADRGMFF.

This clonotype was observed a few times. J is TRBJ1-1 and V is TRBV11-1; D might be TRBD1 (6 bases). V was clipped by 5 bases and J by 2 bases, with 21 bases between them. The V gene's germline CDR1 is SGHAT and CDR2 FQDESV (reference sequence). The CDR3 has 17 residues. CDR3 residues: CASSGLGNRDTNTEAFF. In nucleotides, the CDR3 is TGTGCCAGCAGCGGGCTCGGAAACCGGGACACAAACACTGAAGCTTTCTTT.

This chain links TRBV18 with TRBJ2-1; D is uncertain. This CDR3 comprises 11 residues. Trimming took off 6 bases at V and 8 bases at J, with 8 bases between the two ends. Germline assignment: CDR1 KGHSH and CDR2 LQKENI. DNA of the CDR3: TGTGCCAGCTCCAAAGATGATGAGCAGTTCTTC. Its protein product is CASSKDDEQFF.

This clonotype was found many times. The genes are TRBV4-1 and TRBJ1-1; TRBD1 agrees at 7 bases. Germline CDR1 is MGHRA and CDR2 is YSYEKL. This CDR3 region has 15 residues. The ends lost 0 bases at V and 7 bases at J; junction bases unmatched: 8. CDR3 protein: CASSQEGRSGGEAFF. The CDR3 DNA sequence: TGCGCCAGCAGCCAAGAGGGTCGATCAGGGGGTGAAGCTTTCTTT.

The count of this clonotype is one. The CDR3 nucleotides read TGTGCCAGCAGCTACGCCGGGATAACCTACGAGCAGTACTTC. Protein sequence: CASSYAGITYEQYF. This sequence joins TRBV11-1 and TRBJ2-7; weak D call: TRBD2 (5 bases). This CDR3 has 14 amino acids. Germline CDR1 reads SGHAT; CDR2 reads FQDESV (reference sequence). Trimming removed 4 bases at V and 2 bases at J, with 12 bases between.

In regard to this clonotype: One end of the junction fails to match germline, which may point to a read error. V is TRBV6-5 and J is TRBJ1-2; D unresolved. Germline V CDR1 and CDR2: MNHEY, SVGAGI. The CDR3 length is 11 residues. The CDR3 coding sequence is TGTGCCAGCAGTTACCGCGGTGGCTTCACCTTC. It yields the protein CASSYRGGFTF.

CDR3 region: CSVTGTSYTDTQYF. For the CDR3, the DNA is TGCAGCGTCACCGGGACTAGCTACACAGATACGCAGTATTTT. The chain is built from TRBV29-1 and TRBJ2-3; 9 bases are shared with TRBD2. After removal of 6 bases from V and 2 bases from J, the junction contained 6 bases not matched to a gene. CDR3 length: 14 amino acids. The germline CDR1 and CDR2 sequences are SQVTM and ANQGSEA.

The chain has TRBV10-3 and TRBJ1-1, with 7 bases identical to TRBD1. The CDR3 has 14 residues. Trimming at V came to 5 bases and at J to 7 bases, leaving 10 bases not matched to a gene. CDR1 is ENHRY and CDR2 is SYGVKD in the germline V gene. The CDR3 DNA reads as TGTGCCATCAGTTCCAGGACAGGTGGAAATGAAGCTTTCTTT. Its protein product is CAISSRTGGNEAFF.

The chain joins TRBV20-1 to TRBJ1-5, with a tentative D call TRBD1 (6 bases). Germline V CDR1 and CDR2: DFQATT, SNEGSKA (reference sequence). V lost 5 bases and J lost 5, with 16 bases in between. There are 14 residues in the CDR3. CDR3 in amino acids: CSAPRGGADQPQHF. CDR3 DNA: TGCAGTGCTCCCCGGGGGGGGGCAGATCAGCCCCAGCATTTT.

The chain uses TRBV28 and TRBJ2-7; 7 bases align to TRBD2. This CDR3 is 13 amino acids long. Germline loops: CDR1 MDHEN, CDR2 SYDVKM. Trimming cost V 10 bases and J 2 bases; bases outside gene matches: 8. CDR3 nucleotides: TGTGCCACCCGGGGCGGGGGAACCTACGAGCAGTACTTC. Encoded protein: CATRGGGTYEQYF.

The chain uses TRBV29-1 and TRBJ2-5, with 8 bases matching TRBD1. The DNA end lines up better with TRBJ2-7; the J call may be wrong. CDR1 is SQVTM, CDR2 ANQGSEA, per germline. CDR3 length equals 13 residues. CDR3 protein: CSAQGQGALEQYF. In DNA, the CDR3 is TGCAGCGCCCAGGGCCAGGGGGCGCTCGAGCAGTACTTC.

The table lists this clonotype with a few counts. This rearrangement joins TRBV9 to TRBJ2-5; 11 bases fit TRBD2. CDR1 SGDLS and CDR2 YYNGEE come from the germline V gene. The CDR3 runs 15 residues. The ends lost 4 bases at V and 2 bases at J; junction bases unmatched: 4. CDR3 sequence reads: CASSSRLAGQETQYF. CDR3 bases: TGTGCCAGCAGCTCTCGACTAGCGGGACAAGAGACCCAGTACTTC.